This T cell receptor (beta chain) was found in a study of shared clonotypes between healthy human individuals. Points from the study as a whole: Relative to clonotypes present in all four donors, those not shared had lower generation probabilities.

Genomic DNA (from each subset) was split evenly across several immunoSEQ plates. Sorted subsets were amplified in replicate PCRs using 200 to 250 ng DNA, some 31,000 T cell genomes. TCRdb's table, derived via immunoSEQ multiplex PCR, lists solely in-frame clones and lacks some. Among about 2.1 million clones, just under 95% were seen once, and the ten largest hold 1.5% to 2%. As regards this clone: The antigen is not known.

CD45RO-negative CD8 cells positively selected for CCR7 made up the naive population, which excluded terminally differentiated effector memory CD45RA+ cells. V trimming: 7 bases; J trimming: 8 bases; junction bases outside the gene matches: 9. This CDR3 has 14 amino acids. The V gene's germline CDR1 is MDHEN and CDR2 SYDVKM. The TCR was taken from a man between 18 and 35 years old in good health. Some clones in this sample may be carry-over from other donors' samples. What was sequenced was naive CD8+ T cells from PBMCs. The V gene is TRBV28, the J gene TRBJ1-2; 11 bases are shared with TRBD1. CDR3 region: CASTVGQGAGGYTF. The CDR3 DNA reads TGTGCCAGCACTGTAGGACAGGGGGCGGGCGGCTACACCTTC.